A single sample gave rise to the 23 T cell receptor beta chains below, sequenced in a study of OX40 agonist ivuxolimab in advanced cancers. Generated by immunoSEQ multiplex PCR, the TCRdb table keeps only in-frame clones and is missing some. Here the sample spans about 57,000 clones, just under 95% being singletons. The sample in question was CD4+ or CD8+ T cells sorted from blood, obtained in a trial of the OX40 agonist ivuxolimab. The receptor set was obtained from an adult with an advanced solid tumor such as melanoma, head and neck, liver or kidney cancer.

The chain employs TRBV11-2 and TRBJ2-3; 8 nucleotides agree with TRBD1. Unmatched junction bases numbered 4, after V lost 3 bases and J lost 2 bases. The CDR3 covers 15 residues. Germline V gene sequence: CDR1 SGHAT, CDR2 FQNNGV. The CDR3: CASSFAGGTTDTQYF. In DNA form, the CDR3 reads TGTGCCAGCAGCTTTGCAGGGGGCACCACAGATACGCAGTATTTT. The full variable domain, completed using reference TRBV11-2 and TRBJ2-3, is EAGVAQSPRYKIIEKRQSVAFWCNPISGHATLYWYQQILGQGPKLLIQFQNNGVVDDSQLPKDRFSAERLKGVDSTLKIQPAKLEDSAVYLCASSFAGGTTDTQYFGPGTRLTVL.

The chain links TRBV28 to TRBJ2-3; 7 bases agree with TRBD2. V gave up 6 bases and J gave up 2 bases; unmatched junction bases: 5. The germline gives CDR1 MDHEN, CDR2 SYDVKM. The CDR3 is made up of 14 amino acids. The CDR3 nucleotides are TGTGCCAGCAGCTGGGGGGACTACACAGATACGCAGTATTTT. Translated: CASSWGDYTDTQYF.

The rearrangement uses TRBV19 and TRBJ1-1; D is perhaps TRBD1 (5 bases). V lost 4 bases and J lost 4, with 13 bases in between. The CDR3 runs to 14 residues. The germline gives CDR1 LNHDA, CDR2 SQIVND (reference sequence). CDR3 sequence reads: CASSTGYVGTEAFF. Here the CDR3 DNA reads TGTGCCAGTAGTACAGGGTACGTGGGCACTGAAGCTTTCTTT.

The chain links TRBV28 to TRBJ1-2; tentative D call: TRBD1 (6 bases). Germline values: CDR1 MDHEN, CDR2 SYDVKM. The CDR3 totals 15 residues. Trimming stripped 2 bases from V and 0 bases from J, with 10 bases between. The CDR3 bases are TGTGCCAGCAGTTTAATACAGGGTCCTAACTATGGCTACACCTTC. Its translation: CASSLIQGPNYGYTF.

This clone was seen just once. The chain uses TRBV7-8 and TRBJ2-1; D is unresolved. Germline CDR1 SGHVS, CDR2 FQNEAQ. This CDR3 contains 12 residues. With 2 bases removed from V and 6 bases from J, the gap between germline ends came to 5 bases. This CDR3 is CASSLPANEQFF. The DNA of the CDR3 is TGTGCCAGCAGCTTACCAGCCAATGAGCAGTTCTTC.

The chain carries TRBV29-1 and TRBJ2-3; TRBD2 matches 8 bases. There are 15 residues in the CDR3. Trimming took 0 bases from V and 5 from J; bases not matched to a gene: 7. Germline V gene data show CDR1 as SQVTM and CDR2 as ANQGSEA. The CDR3 DNA reads TGCAGCGTTGAAGAGATAGCGGGAAGGGTAGATACGCAGTATTTT. Amino acid sequence: CSVEEIAGRVDTQYF.

V gene TRBV13 combines with J gene TRBJ2-1; D might be TRBD1 (5 bases). Trimming pared 1 base from V and 8 bases from J, leaving 9 bases between. The CDR3 loop spans 13 amino acids. Germline CDR1 is PRHDT and CDR2 is FYEKMQ (reference sequence). CDR3 DNA sequence: TGTGCCAGCAGCTTAGACCAGGGCGATGAGCAGTTCTTC. As protein: CASSLDQGDEQFF.

V usage is TRBV27 and J usage is TRBJ2-7; D ambiguous. This CDR3 is built from 13 residues. Germline-derived CDR1 and CDR2 are MNHEY and SMNVEV (reference sequence). V dropped 4 bases and J dropped 3 bases, with 10 bases sitting between them. Here the CDR3 DNA reads TGTGCCAGCAGTTGGGCCAGTGACTACGAGCAGTACTTC. It translates to CASSWASDYEQYF.

The V call is TRBV6-5, the J call TRBJ1-2; 7 nucleotides line up with TRBD1. Germline trimming cut 7 bases from V and 3 bases from J; bases unmatched to any gene: 8. CDR3 length equals 14 residues. Germline CDR1 reads MNHEY; CDR2 reads SVGAGI. For the CDR3, the DNA is TGTGCCAGCACCAACCCGGGACAGCACTATGGCTACACCTTC. This sequence encodes CASTNPGQHYGYTF.

V usage is TRBV19 and J usage is TRBJ2-7; 9 nucleotides align to TRBD1. With 3 bases clipped from V and 2 bases from J, the junction kept 2 bases outside the gene matches. The CDR3 sequence is 14 residues long. From germline, CDR1 is LNHDA and CDR2 SQIVND (reference sequence). CDR3 protein: CASSIGTGTYEQYF. CDR3 sequence (DNA): TGTGCCAGTAGTATTGGGACAGGGACCTACGAGCAGTACTTC.

The chain carries TRBV9 and TRBJ2-7; D is possibly TRBD2 (6 bases). CDR1 and CDR2 (germline): SGDLS, YYNGEE. The CDR3 covers 15 residues. Trimming took 4 bases from V and 4 from J, leaving 18 bases between them. The chain's CDR3 is CASSPIPGEAYEQYF. The CDR3 nucleotides are TGTGCCAGCAGCCCGATACCGGGGGAGGCGTACGAGCAGTACTTC.

The chain combines TRBV27 with TRBJ1-1, with a weak D call TRBD1 (6 bases). The germline V gene encodes CDR1 MNHEY and CDR2 SMNVEV (reference sequence). V was shortened by 3 bases and J by 0 bases, with 8 bases between the two germline ends. The length of the CDR3 is 14 residues. In DNA form, the CDR3 reads TGTGCCAGCAGTTTGGGGGGGCTGAACACTGAAGCTTTCTTT. Translation gives CASSLGGLNTEAFF.

The chain has TRBV4-1 and TRBJ1-2; D is ambiguous. V was shortened by 1 base and J by 4 bases, with 10 bases between the two germline ends. Germline CDR1 MGHRA, CDR2 YSYEKL. The CDR3 extends over 14 amino acids. CDR3 region: CASSQVDGIYGYTF. The CDR3 bases are TGCGCCAGCAGCCAAGTCGACGGTATCTATGGCTACACCTTC.

The chain carries TRBV4-3 and TRBJ2-6; D is perhaps TRBD2 (6 bases). V was cut by 0 bases and J by 1 base, with 19 bases left in between. The CDR3 has 20 residues. Germline V gene sequence: CDR1 LGHNA, CDR2 YSLEER. The CDR3 spells CASSQEVAEWLLSGANVLTF. The DNA for the CDR3 is TGCGCCAGCAGCCAAGAGGTAGCGGAGTGGCTATTGTCTGGGGCCAACGTCCTGACTTTC.

The rearrangement joins TRBV7-9 to TRBJ1-1; D remains ambiguous. V was clipped by 2 bases and J by 1 base, with 5 bases between them. Germline V gives CDR1 SEHNR, CDR2 FQNEAQ (reference sequence). The CDR3 contains 13 residues. Written as DNA, the CDR3 is TGTGCCAGCAGCTTAACAGAGAACACTGAAGCTTTCTTT. Translated, it gives CASSLTENTEAFF.

The rearrangement joins TRBV6-1 to TRBJ2-7; 10 nucleotides line up with TRBD1. The V gene end was trimmed by 8 bases and the J gene end by 1 base; junction bases not matched to a gene: 2. Germline V gene data show CDR1 as MNHNS and CDR2 as SASEGT. The CDR3 contains 13 residues. Written as DNA, the CDR3 is TGTGCCAGCGAGGGACAGGGGTCCTACGAGCAGTACTTC. Translating gives CASEGQGSYEQYF.

This clone was recorded only once. The chain is built from TRBV5-8 and TRBJ2-5, with 12 bases aligning to TRBD1. CDR1 SGHTS and CDR2 YDEGEE come from the germline V gene. The CDR3 is 16 residues long. With 6 bases clipped from V and 10 bases from J, the junction kept 16 bases outside the gene matches. CDR3 sequence reads: CASIIGDRGRIGDQYF. The DNA of the CDR3 is TGTGCCAGCATCATCGGGGACAGGGGGCGAATAGGCGACCAGTACTTC. The variable domain in full, completed from reference TRBV5-8 and TRBJ2-5, reads EAGVTQSPTHLIKTRGQQATLRCSPISGHTSVYWYQQALGLGLQFLLWYDEGEERNRGNFPPRFSGRQFPNYSSELNVNALELEDSALYLCASIIGDRGRIGDQYFGPGTRLLVL.

The J gene is TRBJ2-1, the V gene TRBV14; TRBD1 agrees at 7 bases. Unmatched junction bases numbered 10, after V lost 5 bases and J lost 3 bases. Germline V gene lookup returns CDR1 SGHDN and CDR2 FVKESK. The CDR3 has 16 residues. This chain's CDR3 is CASSTRQGESYNEQFF. The CDR3 nucleotides are TGTGCCAGCAGCACCCGACAGGGCGAGAGCTACAATGAGCAGTTCTTC.

This clone came up once. The CDR3 DNA reads TGTGCCAGCAGTCCCTTTTTTACCTACGGGAACACTGAAGCTTTCTTT. As protein: CASSPFFTYGNTEAFF. The genes are TRBV28 and TRBJ1-1; D not certain. This CDR3 spans 16 amino acids. V was cut by 5 bases and J by 1 base, with 17 bases left in between. In germline, CDR1 is MDHEN, CDR2 SYDVKM.

This rearrangement joins TRBV28 to TRBJ2-7, with D hard to call. Germline V gene sequence: CDR1 MDHEN, CDR2 SYDVKM. The CDR3 runs to 17 residues. Trimming took 2 bases from V and 2 from J, leaving 19 bases between them. In DNA form, the CDR3 reads TGTGCCAGCAGTTTACCCCCAGTGAAGCCAGCCACCTACGAGCAGTACTTC. Protein product: CASSLPPVKPATYEQYF.

This chain links TRBV6-6 with TRBJ2-1; 8 bases are shared with TRBD1. Germline loops: CDR1 MNHNY, CDR2 SVGAGI (reference sequence). V was clipped by 6 bases and J by 7 bases; unmatched bases: 2. The CDR3 has 12 amino acids. The CDR3 region is CASSWTGNEQFF. The CDR3 coding sequence is TGTGCCAGCAGCTGGACAGGGAATGAGCAGTTCTTC.

By share, this clone ranks as hyperexpanded. This chain links TRBV27 with TRBJ2-7; the D is unclear. The V gene's germline CDR1 is MNHEY and CDR2 SMNVEV (reference sequence). This CDR3 spans 14 amino acids. The ends were cut back, 6 bases at V and 6 bases at J, with 18 bases in the middle. The CDR3 spells CASRSTLNFPEQYF. The CDR3 DNA is TGTGCCAGCAGGTCGACCCTAAATTTCCCCGAGCAGTACTTC.

The gene calls are TRBV30 and TRBJ2-7; D gene uncertain. V dropped 3 bases and J dropped 0 bases, with 6 bases sitting between them. CDR1 is GTSNPN and CDR2 is SVGIG in the germline V gene (reference sequence). The CDR3 has 12 residues. The CDR3 sequence is CAWSLSSYEQYF. Here the CDR3 DNA reads TGTGCCTGGAGCCTCAGCTCCTACGAGCAGTACTTC.